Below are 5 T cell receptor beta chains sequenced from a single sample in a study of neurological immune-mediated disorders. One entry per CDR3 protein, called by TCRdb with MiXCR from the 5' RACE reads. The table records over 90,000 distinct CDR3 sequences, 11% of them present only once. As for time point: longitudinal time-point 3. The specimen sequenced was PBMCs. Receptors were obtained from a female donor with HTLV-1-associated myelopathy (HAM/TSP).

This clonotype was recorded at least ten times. The CDR3 sequence: CASSLVSGGYAEQFF. Here the CDR3 DNA reads TGTGCCAGCAGCTTAGTTTCAGGGGGCTACGCCGAACAGTTCTTC. The chain has TRBV11-2 and TRBJ2-1; 8 bases map to TRBD1. This CDR3 spans 15 amino acids. J was trimmed by 13 bases and V by 1 base; bases with no gene match: 12. Per germline, CDR1 SGHAT and CDR2 FQNNGV.

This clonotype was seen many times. CDR3 amino acids: CASSQRQGNQPQHF. DNA of the CDR3: TGTGCCAGCAGTCAACGACAGGGTAATCAGCCCCAGCATTTT. The chain uses TRBV28 and TRBJ1-5, with 7 nucleotides matching TRBD1. The CDR3 runs to 14 residues. Germline values: CDR1 MDHEN, CDR2 SYDVKM. The V gene end was trimmed by 5 bases and the J gene end by 4 bases; junction bases not matched to a gene: 5.

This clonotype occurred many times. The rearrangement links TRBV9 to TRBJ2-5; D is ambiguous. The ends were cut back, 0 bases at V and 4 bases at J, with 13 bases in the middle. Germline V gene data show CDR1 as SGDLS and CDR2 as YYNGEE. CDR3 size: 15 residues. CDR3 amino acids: CASSVALAGVETQYF. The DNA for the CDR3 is TGTGCCAGCAGCGTAGCTCTGGCAGGAGTAGAGACCCAGTACTTC. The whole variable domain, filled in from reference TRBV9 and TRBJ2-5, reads DSGVTQTPKHLITATGQRVTLRCSPRSGDLSVYWYQQSLDQGLQFLIQYYNGEERAKGNILERFSAQQFPDLHSELNLSSLELGDSALYFCASSVALAGVETQYFGPGTRLLVL.

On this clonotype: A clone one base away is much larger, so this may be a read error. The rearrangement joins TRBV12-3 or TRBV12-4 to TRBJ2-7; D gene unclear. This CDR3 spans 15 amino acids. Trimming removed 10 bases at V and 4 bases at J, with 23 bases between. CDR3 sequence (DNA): TGTGCCAACAGCCAGGTCGGGTGCTCCTTTTACGAGCAGTACTTC. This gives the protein CANSQVGCSFYEQYF.

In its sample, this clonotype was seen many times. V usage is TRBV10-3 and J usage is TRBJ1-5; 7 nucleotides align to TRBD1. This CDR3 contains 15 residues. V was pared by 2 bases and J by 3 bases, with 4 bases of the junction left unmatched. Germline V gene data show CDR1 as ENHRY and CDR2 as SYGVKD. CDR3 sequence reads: CAISEAGGINQPQHF. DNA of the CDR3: TGTGCCATCAGTGAGGCAGGGGGGATCAATCAGCCCCAGCATTTT.